This T cell receptor beta chain emerged from a study of CD8 T cells in Susac syndrome. CDR3 length: 16 residues. Trimming left V 2 bases short and J 3 bases short, with 13 bases between. Germline values: CDR1 MNHEY, CDR2 SVGEGT. RNA, at roughly 0.5 to 1 ug, was reverse transcribed with random hexamers. TCRdb re-derived calls from the immunoSEQ multiplex PCR reads in MiXCR, one entry per CDR3 protein. Among approximately 150,000 distinct CDR3 sequences, approximately 93% were seen once, and the ten largest hold about 0.086%. From blood CD8+ and CD4+ T cells, the TCR beta chain was sequenced. TEMRA cells were FACS-enriched, with CD8+ and CD4+ T cells isolated negatively.

Specimen: CD4+ T cells from PBMCs. The receptor's source is a human donor with multiple sclerosis. The chain uses TRBV6-2 or TRBV6-3 and TRBJ1-4; no definite D call. CDR3 in amino acids: CASSYTGSNPNEKLFF. CDR3 bases: TGTGCCAGCAGTTACACCGGGTCCAATCCTAATGAAAAACTGTTTTTT.